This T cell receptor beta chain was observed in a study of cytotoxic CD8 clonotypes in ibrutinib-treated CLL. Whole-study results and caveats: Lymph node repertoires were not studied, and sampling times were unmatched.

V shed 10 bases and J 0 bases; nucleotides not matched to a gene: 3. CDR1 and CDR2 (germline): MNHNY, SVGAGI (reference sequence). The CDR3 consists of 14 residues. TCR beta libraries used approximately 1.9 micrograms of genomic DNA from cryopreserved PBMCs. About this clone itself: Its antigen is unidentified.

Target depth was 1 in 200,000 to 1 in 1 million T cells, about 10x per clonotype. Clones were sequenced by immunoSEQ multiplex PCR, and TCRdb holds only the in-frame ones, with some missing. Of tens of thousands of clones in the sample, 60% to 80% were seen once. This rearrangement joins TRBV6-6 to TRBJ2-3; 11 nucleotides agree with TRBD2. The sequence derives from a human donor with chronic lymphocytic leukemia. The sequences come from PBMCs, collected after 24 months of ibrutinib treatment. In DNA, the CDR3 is TGTGCCATAAGACTAGCGGGGAGCACAGATACGCAGTATTTT. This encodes CAIRLAGSTDTQYF.